These T cell receptor beta chains were read from a single sample in a study of shared clonotypes between healthy human individuals. Some clones are missing from TCRdb's copy, which holds only in-frame ones; the method was immunoSEQ multiplex PCR. The sample lists 1,400,000 or so clones, 97% to 99% occurring once. Sequencing input: naive CD4+ T cells sorted from blood. These receptors all come from a man between 25 and 39 years old in good health. Both conserved end residues are part of each CDR3. Each record gives: V gene, D gene, CDR3 protein. D genes are given only for firm matches.

>TRBV5-6|.
CASSLVVIQETQYF
>TRBV18|.
CASSPANSGNEQFF
>TRBV5-6|.
CASGVRESGYTF
>TRBV9|.
CASSVVATLGNTIYF
>TRBV6-1|.
CASNGGFSYTGELFF
>TRBV5-1|TRBD1
CASSSAGGTNEKLFF
>TRBV28|.
CASIPGGSVDTQYF
>TRBV5-1|.
CASSPDYRDEAFF
>TRBV5-1|.
CASSLLGGGTEAFF
>TRBV9|TRBD2
CASSVSGRRVEQFF
>TRBV20-1|.
CSASSNEQFF
>TRBV18|.
CASSQTDSTGELFF
>TRBV5-6|.
CASSFASGGYGEQYF
>TRBV29-1|TRBD1
CSVRDRGQGQPQHF
>TRBV5-1|TRBD1
CASSQGAGQPQHF
>TRBV7-2|.
CASSPSRVSSRTGELFF
>TRBV5-1|.
CASSLASRLEGGYTF
>TRBV11-2|TRBD2
CASSKWTRAYEQYF
>TRBV18|TRBD2
CASSPSTGGGTDTQYF
>TRBV28|.
CASSFGPGQDTQYF
>TRBV6-5|.
CASSIRGRTYNEQFF
>TRBV29-1|.
CSAAGRMNTEAFF
>TRBV6-1|TRBD2
CASSEATLAGEGTDTQYF
>TRBV5-1|.
CASSLVRNTEAFF
>TRBV29-1|.
CSVGRDPNYGYTF
>TRBV9|.
CASSVAAGYTYEQYF
>TRBV7-9|.
CASSLASLYNEQFF
>TRBV7-2|.
CASSLTSNEQFF
>TRBV5-1|TRBD2
CASSPLKGTLAGGETQYF
>TRBV29-1|.
CSVDRGDYGYTF
>TRBV6-5|.
CASSQGRNNEKLFF
>TRBV12-2|.
CASRLASGLAPQHF
>TRBV5-4|TRBD2
CASSLARSGVVTGELFF
>TRBV9|TRBD2
CASSVDRSGVYNEQFF
>TRBV5-6|.
CASRPEWGIDTGELFF
>TRBV11-2|.
CASSLDAGYTEAFF
>TRBV15|.
CATRATDSLGPQHF
>TRBV19|TRBD1
CASSGQGIYEQYF
>TRBV6-5|TRBD1
CASSTPGQGDHEQFF